Only a few counts were recorded for the clone carrying this TCR beta chain. The data stem from a study of blood T cell repertoires in COVID-19. Across the whole study: Samples representing acute and convalescent COVID-19 were sourced from the United States, Italy and Spain.

Cohorts were based on clinical histories the participants reported. In the authors' methods: Cell counts per sample came from amplifying reference gene primers. Libraries were prepared by immunoSEQ multiplex PCR; TCRdb keeps only in-frame clonotypes and omits some of them. V and J calls plus clone size are reproduced from that table; the DNA served to infer D and trimming. The data show a few hundred thousand clones, with about 92% seen just once and about 18% held by the top ten. This CDR3 is built from 12 residues. Trimming cost V 3 bases and J 8 bases, with 10 bases left between them. In germline, CDR1 is MGHRA, CDR2 YSYEKL.

Sequenced material: PBMCs or T cells enriched from blood (not recorded which). This TCR derives from a woman in her 30s who had recovered from COVID-19. This chain uses TRBV4-1 with TRBJ1-2, with D possibly matching TRBD1 (6 bases). In DNA form, the CDR3 reads TGCGCCAGCAGCCAGAGACAGGACGGCTACACCTTC. Residues: CASSQRQDGYTF.